Listed below are T cell receptor beta chains from one sample, sequenced in a study of identical twins. One entry per CDR3 protein, called by TCRdb with MiXCR from the 5' RACE reads. In the table there are some 460,000 distinct CDR3 sequences, 11% to 15% of which are singletons. These data were also reused for a study on yellow fever vaccine responses in identical twins.

The material sequenced was CD4+ T cells sorted from blood. These receptors originate from a woman younger than 30 in good health. The CDR3 runs from the conserved cysteine through the conserved F or W. D genes are given only for firm matches. Size is stated for part of the rows, as once, few or many counts, or as a class when the clone is expanded.

clone_size,v_call,j_call,d_call,cdr3_aa,cdr3_nt
.,TRBV27,TRBJ2-1,.,CASSLKEGPYNEQFF,TGTGCCAGCAGTTTAAAGGAGGGCCCATACAATGAGCAGTTCTTC
.,TRBV7-2,TRBJ2-1,TRBD2,CASSLASLAGPSYNEQFF,TGTGCCAGCAGCTTAGCGAGTTTAGCGGGACCGTCCTACAATGAGCAGTTCTTC
few,TRBV6-1,TRBJ2-5,.,CASSGTLAKETQYF,TGTGCCAGCAGTGGGACCTTGGCGAAGGAGACCCAGTACTTC
.,TRBV7-2,TRBJ2-7,.,CASSLTNTYEQYF,TGTGCCAGCAGCTTAACGAATACCTACGAGCAGTACTTC
few,TRBV10-3,TRBJ2-2,TRBD2,CAMMASGKNTGELFF,TGTGCCATGATGGCTAGCGGGAAGAACACCGGGGAGCTGTTTTTT
few,TRBV5-1,TRBJ1-1,TRBD1,CASSFSLSTGENTEAFF,TGCGCCAGCAGCTTTTCCCTAAGCACAGGGGAGAACACTGAAGCTTTCTTT
.,TRBV10-3,TRBJ2-1,.,CAISLVTGVEGLGEQFF,TGTGCCATCTCCCTCGTGACGGGGGTAGAGGGGTTAGGTGAGCAGTTCTTC
few,TRBV20-1,TRBJ1-5,.,CSARPGASNQPQHF,TGCAGTGCTCGTCCAGGGGCATCAAATCAGCCCCAGCATTTT
.,TRBV28,TRBJ2-7,TRBD1,CASSHNGQGAFEQYF,TGTGCCAGCAGTCATAATGGACAGGGGGCTTTCGAGCAGTACTTC
few,TRBV5-1,TRBJ2-1,TRBD2,CASSWTSGGISYNEQFF,TGCGCCAGCAGCTGGACTAGCGGGGGGATATCCTACAATGAGCAGTTCTTC
.,TRBV2,TRBJ2-3,TRBD2,CASLAGGIADTQYF,TGTGCCAGCCTAGCGGGAGGTATTGCAGATACGCAGTATTTT
few,TRBV12-3/TRBV12-4,TRBJ2-1,.,CASSPAPHNEQFF,TGTGCCAGCAGTCCCGCCCCGCACAATGAGCAGTTCTTC
.,TRBV20-1,TRBJ2-1,.,CSAAPGGSSYNEQFF,TGCAGTGCCGCGCCCGGTGGGAGCTCCTACAATGAGCAGTTCTTC
.,TRBV4-2,TRBJ2-5,.,CASSQVGPGGTQETQYF,TGTGCCAGCAGCCAAGTGGGTCCCGGGGGTACCCAAGAGACCCAGTACTTC